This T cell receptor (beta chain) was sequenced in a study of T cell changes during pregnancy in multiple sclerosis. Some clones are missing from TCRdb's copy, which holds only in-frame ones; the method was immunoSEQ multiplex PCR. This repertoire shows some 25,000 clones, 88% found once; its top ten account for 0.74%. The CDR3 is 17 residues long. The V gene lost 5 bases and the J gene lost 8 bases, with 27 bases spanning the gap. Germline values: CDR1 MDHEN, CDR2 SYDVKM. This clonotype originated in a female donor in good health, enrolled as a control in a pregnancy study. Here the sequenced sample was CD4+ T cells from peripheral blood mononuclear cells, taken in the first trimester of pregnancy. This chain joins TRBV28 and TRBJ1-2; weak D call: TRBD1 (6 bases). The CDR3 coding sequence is TGTGCCAGCAGTGAGATGTGGGCAGGGGCAGGGTATGGGGGCTACACCTTC. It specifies CASSEMWAGAGYGGYTF.